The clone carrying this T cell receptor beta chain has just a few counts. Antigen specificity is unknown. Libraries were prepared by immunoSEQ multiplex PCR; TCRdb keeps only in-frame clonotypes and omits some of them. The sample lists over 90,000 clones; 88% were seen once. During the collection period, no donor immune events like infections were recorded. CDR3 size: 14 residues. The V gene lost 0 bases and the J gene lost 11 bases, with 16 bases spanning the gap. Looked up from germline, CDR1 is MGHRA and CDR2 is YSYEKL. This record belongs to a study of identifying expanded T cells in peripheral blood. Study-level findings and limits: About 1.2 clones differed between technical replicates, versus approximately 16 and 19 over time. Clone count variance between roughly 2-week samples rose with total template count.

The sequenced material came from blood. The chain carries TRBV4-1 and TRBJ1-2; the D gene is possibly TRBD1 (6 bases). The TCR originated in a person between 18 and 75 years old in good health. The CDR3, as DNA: TGCGCCAGCAGCCAAGATTCAACAGGGCCAACTTACACCTTC. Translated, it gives CASSQDSTGPTYTF.